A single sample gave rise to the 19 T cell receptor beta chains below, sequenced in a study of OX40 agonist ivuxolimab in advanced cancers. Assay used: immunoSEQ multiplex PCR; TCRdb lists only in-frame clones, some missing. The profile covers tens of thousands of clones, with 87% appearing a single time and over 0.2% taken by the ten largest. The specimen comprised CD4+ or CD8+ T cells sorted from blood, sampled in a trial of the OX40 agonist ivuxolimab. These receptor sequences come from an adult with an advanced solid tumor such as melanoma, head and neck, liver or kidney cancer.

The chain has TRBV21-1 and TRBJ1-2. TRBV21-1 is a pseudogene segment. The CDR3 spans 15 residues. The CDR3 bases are TGTGCCAGCAGCTTTAAATGCGGGACCATGACTGGCTACACCTTC. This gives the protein CASSFKCGTMTGYTF.

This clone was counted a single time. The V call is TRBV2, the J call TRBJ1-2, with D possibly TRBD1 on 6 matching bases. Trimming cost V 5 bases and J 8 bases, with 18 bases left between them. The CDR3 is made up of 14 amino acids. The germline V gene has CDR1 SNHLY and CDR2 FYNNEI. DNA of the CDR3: TGTGCCAGCAGTTTGCAGGACAGTCTAAGGGGCTACACCTTC. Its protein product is CASSLQDSLRGYTF.

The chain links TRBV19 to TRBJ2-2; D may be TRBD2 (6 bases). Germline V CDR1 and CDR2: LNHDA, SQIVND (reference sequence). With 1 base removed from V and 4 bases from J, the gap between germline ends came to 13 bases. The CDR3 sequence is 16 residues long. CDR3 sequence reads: CASSIGPAGSTGELFF. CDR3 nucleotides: TGTGCCAGTAGTATAGGTCCAGCGGGTTCCACCGGGGAGCTGTTTTTT.

CDR3 in DNA: TGTGCCAGTGACAGGGACCCCAATAGGTTTAGCACAGATACGCAGTATTTT. Translated: CASDRDPNRFSTDTQYF. The V and J genes are TRBV2 and TRBJ2-3; 7 bases line up with TRBD1. The ends lost 9 bases at V and 0 bases at J; junction bases unmatched: 15. From germline, CDR1 is SNHLY and CDR2 FYNNEI. The CDR3 sequence is 17 residues long.

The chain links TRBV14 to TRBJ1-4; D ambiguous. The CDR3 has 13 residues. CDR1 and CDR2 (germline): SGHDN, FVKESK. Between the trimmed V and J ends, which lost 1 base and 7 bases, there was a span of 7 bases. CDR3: CASSQGVSEKLFF. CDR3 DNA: TGTGCCAGCAGCCAAGGCGTGAGTGAAAAACTGTTTTTT.

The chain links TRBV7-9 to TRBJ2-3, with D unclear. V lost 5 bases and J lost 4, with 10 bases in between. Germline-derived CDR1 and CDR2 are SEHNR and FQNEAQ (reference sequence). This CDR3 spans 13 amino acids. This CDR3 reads CASSSRSADTQYF. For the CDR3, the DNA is TGTGCCAGCAGCAGTAGATCGGCAGATACGCAGTATTTT.

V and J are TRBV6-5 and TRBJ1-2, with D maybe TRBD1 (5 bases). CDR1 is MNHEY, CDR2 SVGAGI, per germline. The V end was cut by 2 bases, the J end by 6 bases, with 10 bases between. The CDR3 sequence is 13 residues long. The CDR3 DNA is TGTGCCAGCAGTTACGGGGCAGGGAATGGCTACACCTTC. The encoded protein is CASSYGAGNGYTF.

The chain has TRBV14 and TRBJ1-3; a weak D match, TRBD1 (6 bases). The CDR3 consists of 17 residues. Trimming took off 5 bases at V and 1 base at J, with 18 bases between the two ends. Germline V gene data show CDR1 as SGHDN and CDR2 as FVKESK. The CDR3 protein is CASSELTGQLSGNTIYF. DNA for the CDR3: TGTGCCAGCAGCGAACTAACAGGACAGCTTTCTGGAAACACCATATATTTT.

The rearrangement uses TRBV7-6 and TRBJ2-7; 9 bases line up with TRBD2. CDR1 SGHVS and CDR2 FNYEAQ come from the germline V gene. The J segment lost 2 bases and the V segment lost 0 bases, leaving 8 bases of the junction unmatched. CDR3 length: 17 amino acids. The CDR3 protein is CASSLASASGETYEQYF. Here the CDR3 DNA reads TGTGCCAGCAGCTTAGCGTCTGCTAGCGGGGAAACCTACGAGCAGTACTTC. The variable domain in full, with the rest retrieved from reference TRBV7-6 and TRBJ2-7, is GAGVSQSPRYKVTKRGQDVALRCDPISGHVSLYWYRQALGQGPEFLTYFNYEAQQDKSGLPNDRFSAERPEGSISTLTIQRTEQRDSAMYRCASSLASASGETYEQYFGPGTRLTVT.

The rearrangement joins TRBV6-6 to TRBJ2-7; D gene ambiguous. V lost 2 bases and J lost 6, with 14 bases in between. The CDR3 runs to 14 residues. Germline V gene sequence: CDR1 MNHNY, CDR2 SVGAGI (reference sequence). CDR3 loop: CASSYEVGSGEQYF. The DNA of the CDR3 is TGTGCCAGCAGTTACGAAGTAGGGTCGGGCGAGCAGTACTTC.

The CDR3 DNA reads TGTGCCAGCAGACCCAGTAAAAACACCGGGGAGCTGTTTTTT. Protein product: CASRPSKNTGELFF. The chain has TRBV28 and TRBJ2-2; D gene ambiguous. V lost 6 bases and J lost 2, with 10 bases in between. There are 14 residues in the CDR3. The V gene's germline CDR1 is MDHEN and CDR2 SYDVKM.

CDR3 protein: CASSGRGGSSPLHF. The CDR3 coding sequence is TGTGCCAGCAGCGGCCGGGGCGGGAGCTCACCCCTCCACTTT. The gene calls are TRBV9 and TRBJ1-6, with a possible D match to TRBD1 (5 bases). Germline V gives CDR1 SGDLS, CDR2 YYNGEE. This CDR3 has 14 amino acids. The V and J ends lost 3 bases and 10 bases respectively, with 14 bases between them.

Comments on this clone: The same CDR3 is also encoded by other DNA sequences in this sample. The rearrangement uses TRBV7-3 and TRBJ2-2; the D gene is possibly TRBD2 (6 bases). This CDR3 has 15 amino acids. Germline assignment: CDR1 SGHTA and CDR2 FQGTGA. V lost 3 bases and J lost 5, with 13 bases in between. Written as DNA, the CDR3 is TGTGCCAGCAGCTTGGGTGGGGCGGGGACCGGGGAGCTGTTTTTT. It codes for CASSLGGAGTGELFF.

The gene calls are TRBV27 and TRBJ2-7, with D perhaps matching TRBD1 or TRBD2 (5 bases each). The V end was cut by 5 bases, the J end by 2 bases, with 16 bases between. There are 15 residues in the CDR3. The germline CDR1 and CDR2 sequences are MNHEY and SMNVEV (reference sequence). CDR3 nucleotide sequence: TGTGCCAGCAGTCCCGAAGTGGGACCTGCCTACGAGCAGTACTTC. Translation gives CASSPEVGPAYEQYF.

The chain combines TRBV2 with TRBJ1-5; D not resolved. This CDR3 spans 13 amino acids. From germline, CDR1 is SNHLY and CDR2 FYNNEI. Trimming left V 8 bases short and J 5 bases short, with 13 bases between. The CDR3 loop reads CASVGGLDQPQHF. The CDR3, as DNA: TGTGCCAGCGTGGGTGGGCTCGATCAGCCCCAGCATTTT.

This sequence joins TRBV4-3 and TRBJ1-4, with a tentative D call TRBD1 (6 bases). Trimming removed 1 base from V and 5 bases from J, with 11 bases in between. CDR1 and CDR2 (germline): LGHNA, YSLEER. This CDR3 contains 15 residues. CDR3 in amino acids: CASSQGNRENEKLFF. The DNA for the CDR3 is TGCGCCAGCAGCCAAGGTAACAGGGAGAATGAAAAACTGTTTTTT.

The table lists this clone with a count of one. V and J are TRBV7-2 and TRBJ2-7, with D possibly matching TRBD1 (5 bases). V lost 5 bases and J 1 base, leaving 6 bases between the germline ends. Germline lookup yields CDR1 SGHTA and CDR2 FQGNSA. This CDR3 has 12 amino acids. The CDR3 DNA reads TGTGCCAGCAGCCGACAGTCCTACGAGCAGTACTTC. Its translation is CASSRQSYEQYF.

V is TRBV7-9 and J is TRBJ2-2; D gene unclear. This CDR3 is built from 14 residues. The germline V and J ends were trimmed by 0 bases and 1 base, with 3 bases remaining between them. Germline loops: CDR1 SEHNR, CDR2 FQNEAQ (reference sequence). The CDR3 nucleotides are TGTGCCAGCAGCTTAGCGATGAACACCGGGGAGCTGTTTTTT. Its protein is CASSLAMNTGELFF.

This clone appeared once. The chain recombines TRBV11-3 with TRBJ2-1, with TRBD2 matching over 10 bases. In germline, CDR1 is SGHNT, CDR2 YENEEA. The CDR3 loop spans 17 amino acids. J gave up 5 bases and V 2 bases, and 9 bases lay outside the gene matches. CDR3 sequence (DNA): TGTGCCAGCAGCTTAATACTAGCGGGACTATTCCACAATGAGCAGTTCTTC. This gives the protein CASSLILAGLFHNEQFF.